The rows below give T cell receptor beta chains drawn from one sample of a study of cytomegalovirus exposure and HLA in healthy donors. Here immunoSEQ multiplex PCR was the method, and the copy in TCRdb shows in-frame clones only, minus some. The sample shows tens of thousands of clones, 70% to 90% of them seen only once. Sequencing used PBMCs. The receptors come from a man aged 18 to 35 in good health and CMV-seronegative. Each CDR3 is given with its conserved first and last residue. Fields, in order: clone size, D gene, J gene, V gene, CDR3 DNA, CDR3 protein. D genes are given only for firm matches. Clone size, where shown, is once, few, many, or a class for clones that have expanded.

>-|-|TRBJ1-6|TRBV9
TGTGCCAGCAGCTTGACAGTCTATAATTCACCCCTCCACTTT
CASSLTVYNSPLHF
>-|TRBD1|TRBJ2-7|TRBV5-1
TGCGCCAGCAGCTTATTCACGCAGGGGGCGGACGAGCAGTACTTC
CASSLFTQGADEQYF
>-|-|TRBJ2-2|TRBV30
TGTGCCTGGAGGGGCAGCGGCACCGGGGAGCTGTTTTTT
CAWRGSGTGELFF
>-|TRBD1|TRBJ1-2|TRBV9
TGTGCCAGCAGCCCACGGTTAGACAGGGGAGTTCCCACCTTC
CASSPRLDRGVPTF
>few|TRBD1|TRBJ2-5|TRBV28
TGTGCCAGCAGTGAAACGGGACAGGGAAGGCAGGAGACCCAGTACTTC
CASSETGQGRQETQYF
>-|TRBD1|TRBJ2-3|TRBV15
TGTGCCACCAGCAGAGAAAGACAGGGAACAGATACGCAGTATTTT
CATSRERQGTDTQYF
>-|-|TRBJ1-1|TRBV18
TGTGCCAGCTCCCAAGGGGGGGGACCCCGAGAAGCTTTCTTT
CASSQGGGPREAFF
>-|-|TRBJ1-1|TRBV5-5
TGTGCCAGCAGCCCCGCTGAGGGCATACCGAACACTGAAGCTTTCTTT
CASSPAEGIPNTEAFF
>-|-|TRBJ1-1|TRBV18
TGTGCCAGCTCACCACCGAGGGCGATGAACACTGAAGCTTTCTTT
CASSPPRAMNTEAFF
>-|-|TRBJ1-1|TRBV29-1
TGCAGCGTTGTTTTAGCTAAACAGGGCCCGGCGGGAGGAGCTTTCTTT
CSVVLAKQGPAGGAFF
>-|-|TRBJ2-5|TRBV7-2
TGTGCCAGCAGCTTATCACAGGGGAGGCAAGAGACCCAGTACTTC
CASSLSQGRQETQYF
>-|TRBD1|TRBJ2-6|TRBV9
TGTGCCAGCAGCGGCAGGACAGGGGGCGACGTCGCCTCTGGGGCCAACGTCCTGACTTTC
CASSGRTGGDVASGANVLTF
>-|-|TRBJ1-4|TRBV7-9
TGTTCCAGCAGCCGGGGGGCCTCGGATGAAAAACTGTTTTTT
CSSSRGASDEKLFF
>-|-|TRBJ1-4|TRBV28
TGTGCCAGCTCGAGACGGAGGATGGGAGAAAAACTGTTTTTT
CASSRRRMGEKLFF
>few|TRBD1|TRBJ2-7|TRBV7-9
TGTGCCAGCAGCATACATGGACAGGGCTACGAGCAGTACTTC
CASSIHGQGYEQYF
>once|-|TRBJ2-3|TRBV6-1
TGTGCCAGCAGTGGCGCGGGGAGGACAGATACGCAGTATTTT
CASSGAGRTDTQYF
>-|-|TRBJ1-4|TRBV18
TGTGCCAGCTCTCGGACAGACTCAACTAATGAAAAACTGTTTTTT
CASSRTDSTNEKLFF
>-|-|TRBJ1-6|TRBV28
TGTGCCAGCAGTTTCCCCCAGGAATATAATTCACCCCTCCACTTT
CASSFPQEYNSPLHF
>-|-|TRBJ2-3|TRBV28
TGTGCCAGCAGTTCCCGGGGAGGGGGTCTGACAGATACGCAGTATTTT
CASSSRGGGLTDTQYF
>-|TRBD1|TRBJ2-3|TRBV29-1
TGCAGCGTTGAATCCGGGACAGGGGGTTTAAACGCTCAGTATTTT
CSVESGTGGLNAQYF
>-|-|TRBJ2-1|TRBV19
TGTGCCAGTAGTAGTCAGGGTAAAAATGAGCAGTTCTTC
CASSSQGKNEQFF
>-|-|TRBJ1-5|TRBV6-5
TGTGCCAGCAGTTACGTGGGGAGTCCCCAGCATTTT
CASSYVGSPQHF
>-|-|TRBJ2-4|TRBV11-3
TGTGCCAGCAGCTTAGACCGGGTTTCGAACATTCAGTACTTC
CASSLDRVSNIQYF
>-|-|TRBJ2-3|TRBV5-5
TGTGCCAGCAGCAGTACAGGGTTAGGAGATACGCAGTATTTT
CASSSTGLGDTQYF
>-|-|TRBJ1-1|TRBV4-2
TGTGCCAGCAGCTGGGGACAAGACACTGAAGCTTTCTTT
CASSWGQDTEAFF
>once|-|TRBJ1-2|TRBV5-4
TGTGCCAGCAGCTCCACTAGGACAGATACCTATGGCTACACCTTC
CASSSTRTDTYGYTF
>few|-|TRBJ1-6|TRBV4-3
TGCGCCAGCAGCCAGCGATGGCGGGGTTCGGATTCACCCCTCCACTTT
CASSQRWRGSDSPLHF
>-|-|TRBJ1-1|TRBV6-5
TGTGCCAGCAGTGACGGGACAACCGGAACTTTCTTT
CASSDGTTGTFF